This section outlines one T cell receptor beta chain sequence together with its context. Its specificity is unknown. Sequencing used immunoSEQ multiplex PCR; TCRdb keeps in-frame clones, though not all of them. In the table there are 75,000 or so clones, 85% to 95% of which are singletons. This specimen belongs to a study of T cell responses to AZD1222 COVID-19 vaccine. Study-wide findings and caveats: Among those given AZD1222, only six or seven were seropositive at baseline. Nearly half of spike-specific TCRs reportedly target variant regions that are unmutated in the B.1.351 and B.1.1.7 variants.

This CDR3 is built from 12 residues. Germline V gene data show CDR1 as MDHEN and CDR2 as SYDVKM. Trimming left V 4 bases short and J 5 bases short, with 8 bases between. The source of this sequence is an adult who received the AZD1222 COVID-19 vaccine. J is TRBJ1-1 and V is TRBV28; D not resolved. The sample here was peripheral blood, taken 28 days after the second AZD1222 dose. Here the CDR3 DNA reads TGTGCCAGCAGTTCCCAGACAACTGAAGCTTTCTTT. Its translation is CASSSQTTEAFF.